The rows below give T cell receptor beta chains drawn from one sample of a study of T cells expressing NK-cell markers. TCRdb reworked the 5' RACE reads into one entry per CDR3 protein, no DNA. The table counts a few hundred thousand distinct CDR3 sequences; around 5% lies in the top ten. Input material: blood T cells: a sorted CD56 or NKG2C T cell subset, CD4+ or CD8+ T cells, or bulk PBMC T cells (not recorded which). Receptor source: a man aged 18 to 69 in good health. Both conserved end residues are part of each CDR3. Fields, in order: V gene, J gene, CDR3 protein.

TRBV2	TRBJ1-4	CASSVRTAEKLFF
TRBV6-1	TRBJ2-5	CASSDYPETQYF
TRBV20-1	TRBJ2-4	CSAPPQAGGLKNIQYF
TRBV11-3	TRBJ2-7	CASSPDFVGLAGSYYEQYF
TRBV7-7	TRBJ2-7	CASSGLAGRGRSYEQYF
TRBV4-2	TRBJ2-1	CASSLRSGVDPYNEQFF
TRBV7-8	TRBJ1-1	CASSRGQGAAKNTEAFF
TRBV5-1	TRBJ2-1	CASSPLAGGYNEQFF
TRBV2	TRBJ1-4	CASSEWQRGEKLFF
TRBV28	TRBJ1-6	CVTGVEGGNSPLHF
TRBV29-1	TRBJ2-2	CSVEVDSNTGELFF
TRBV18	TRBJ2-1	CASFGQNSYNEQFF
TRBV7-3	TRBJ1-4	CASSNGAGEKLFF
TRBV24-1	TRBJ2-3	CATMGSRPTDTQYF
TRBV7-8	TRBJ2-5	CASSIWSTQYF
TRBV6-1	TRBJ2-2	CASSHSGGGNTGELFF
TRBV5-1	TRBJ2-6	CASTSITGANVLTF
TRBV24-1	TRBJ1-3	CATSLGNTIYF
TRBV7-3	TRBJ2-2	CASSPTSMDTGELFF
TRBV6-1	TRBJ2-5	CASSPTWQISGETQYF
TRBV28	TRBJ1-3	CASSLYRSGNTIYF
TRBV19	TRBJ2-7	CASRSGGSLDEQYF
TRBV7-2	TRBJ2-3	CASPRPGSITDTQYF
TRBV7-2	TRBJ2-1	CASSSIAGGRIYNEQFF
TRBV3-1	TRBJ2-7	CASSLRWKENEQYF
TRBV2	TRBJ1-6	CASRRRDRGSPLHF
TRBV6-5	TRBJ1-5	CASSSGLPSTPQHF
TRBV10-3	TRBJ1-6	CAISESSGENSPLHF
TRBV29-1	TRBJ1-2	CSVRQGATNYGYTF
TRBV4-1	TRBJ2-3	CASSRLLGQGRADTQYF
TRBV20-1	TRBJ2-3	CSAMNRGTGGNTQYF
TRBV20-1	TRBJ2-5	CSARVGGFTLGTQYF
TRBV4-2	TRBJ2-7	CASSLVHSYEQYF